A selection of T cell receptor beta chains follows, all from one sample in a study of blood T cell repertoires in COVID-19. Profiling relied on immunoSEQ multiplex PCR, and the TCRdb table lists in-frame clones only, not all of them. This table has 150,000 or so clones, about 85% appearing once. Sequencing was carried out using peripheral blood. The source is a human donor with acute or convalescent COVID-19. The donor label of this sample is uncertain. CDR3s include the opening cysteine and the closing phenylalanine or tryptophan. The D gene is left open where the match is weak. Only some rows state a clone size, as once, few, many or a class for expanded clones.

TRBJ1-1,-,TRBV7-2,16,-,CASSLGGFRKDTEAFF,TGTGCCAGCAGCTTAGGCGGCTTTCGGAAGGACACTGAAGCTTTCTTT
TRBJ1-1,TRBD1,TRBV14,15,-,CASSQKTGGRSEAFF,TGTGCCAGCAGCCAAAAGACAGGGGGCAGATCTGAAGCTTTCTTT
TRBJ1-6,-,TRBV5-1,15,-,CASSSRGADNSPLHF,TGCGCCAGCAGCTCCAGAGGCGCGGATAATTCACCCCTCCACTTT
TRBJ1-1,-,TRBV4-1,15,-,CASSQDPAGNTEAFF,TGCGCCAGCAGCCAAGATCCGGCAGGGAACACTGAAGCTTTCTTT
TRBJ1-4,-,TRBV18,14,-,CASSPLGREEKLFF,TGTGCCAGCTCACCACTGGGCAGGGAAGAAAAACTGTTTTTT
TRBJ2-2,-,TRBV5-8,16,-,CASSHAGLGNTGELFF,TGTGCCAGCAGCCACGCGGGGCTTGGGAACACCGGGGAGCTGTTTTTT
TRBJ1-3,TRBD1,TRBV15,16,few,CATSRGDRGYGNTIYF,TGTGCCACCAGCAGAGGTGACAGGGGTTACGGAAACACCATATATTTT
TRBJ1-5,TRBD1,TRBV30,16,-,CAWSLRTGARHQPQHF,TGTGCCTGGAGTCTTAGGACAGGGGCTCGGCATCAGCCCCAGCATTTT
TRBJ1-2,-,TRBV5-1,16,-,CASSPLVGGSNYGYTF,TGCGCCAGCAGCCCCTTAGTAGGGGGTTCCAACTATGGCTACACCTTC
TRBJ1-5,-,TRBV9,15,-,CASSVEGDSNQPQHF,TGTGCCAGCAGCGTAGAAGGAGATAGCAATCAGCCCCAGCATTTT
TRBJ1-2,-,TRBV12-3/TRBV12-4,12,once,CASSLGGAGYTF,TGTGCCAGCAGTTTAGGGGGCGCGGGCTACACCTTC
TRBJ2-2,-,TRBV7-8,18,-,CASSLVGAWQGNTGELFF,TGTGCCAGCAGCTTAGTAGGGGCGTGGCAGGGGAACACCGGGGAGCTGTTTTTT
TRBJ1-1,TRBD1,TRBV10-3,20,-,CAISEGTAGDRGWGGTEAFF,TGTGCCATCAGCGAGGGGACCGCTGGGGACAGGGGATGGGGTGGCACTGAAGCTTTCTTT
TRBJ2-7,-,TRBV30,13,-,CACASGPKGEQYF,TGTGCCTGCGCTTCCGGGCCGAAGGGGGAGCAGTACTTC
TRBJ2-1,TRBD2,TRBV19,15,-,CASSVSGGAYNEQFF,TGTGCCAGTAGTGTAAGCGGGGGGGCCTACAATGAGCAGTTCTTC
TRBJ2-5,TRBD2,TRBV7-3,14,once,CASSQGLAQETQYF,TGTGCCAGCAGCCAGGGACTAGCTCAAGAGACCCAGTACTTC
TRBJ1-5,TRBD1,TRBV7-9,15,-,CASSLGQGARQPQHF,TGTGCCAGCAGCTTAGGACAGGGGGCTCGGCAGCCCCAGCATTTT
TRBJ2-3,TRBD2,TRBV12-3/TRBV12-4,13,-,CASSLSGGPTQYF,TGTGCCAGCAGTCTTAGCGGGGGGCCAACGCAGTATTTT
TRBJ1-6,-,TRBV6-1,14,-,CASSEATVHSPPHF,TGTGCCAGCAGTGAAGCTACAGTCCATTCACCCCCCCACTTT
TRBJ1-5,TRBD1,TRBV5-1,14,many,CASSRTGLNQPQHF,TGCGCCAGCAGCCGGACAGGGCTCAATCAGCCCCAGCATTTT
TRBJ1-2,TRBD1,TRBV2,15,few,CASSETGTGTYGYTF,TGTGCCAGCAGTGAAACCGGGACAGGGACCTATGGCTACACCTTC
TRBJ1-1,-,TRBV6-5,15,-,CASSSPSRGFTEAFF,TGTGCCAGCAGTTCCCCCTCCAGGGGTTTCACTGAAGCTTTCTTT
TRBJ2-2,-,TRBV7-3,14,-,CASSPTVNTGELFF,TGTGCCAGCAGCCCGACAGTGAACACCGGGGAGCTGTTTTTT
TRBJ1-5,TRBD1,TRBV7-9,15,-,CASSPRTGENQPQHF,TGTGCCAGCAGCCCCAGGACAGGGGAGAACCAGCCCCAGCATTTT
TRBJ1-5,TRBD1,TRBV28,15,-,CASSFQGGSNQPQHF,TGTGCCAGCAGTTTCCAGGGGGGTAGTAATCAGCCCCAGCATTTT
TRBJ2-7,TRBD1,TRBV29-1,14,-,CSVLGGQGVYEQYF,TGCAGCGTTTTAGGGGGACAGGGAGTCTACGAGCAGTACTTC
TRBJ1-1,TRBD1,TRBV30,16,-,CAWSVQGQGQNTEAFF,TGTGCCTGGAGTGTACAGGGACAGGGTCAGAACACTGAAGCTTTCTTT
TRBJ1-1,-,TRBV5-8,17,few,CASSLRRAAAKNTEAFF,TGTGCCAGCAGCCTCCGGCGGGCAGCCGCCAAAAACACTGAAGCTTTCTTT
TRBJ1-2,-,TRBV9,15,-,CASSPQVGGVYGYTF,TGTGCCAGCAGCCCTCAGGTCGGGGGTGTCTATGGCTACACCTTC
TRBJ2-3,TRBD1,TRBV6-1,15,-,CASSDRDRGTDTQYF,TGTGCCAGCAGTGACAGGGACAGGGGCACAGATACGCAGTATTTT
TRBJ1-3,-,TRBV6-5,15,-,CASSPDGGSGNTIYF,TGTGCCAGCAGCCCGGACGGGGGCTCTGGAAACACCATATATTTT
TRBJ1-2,TRBD1,TRBV5-4,13,-,CASRGQANYGYTF,TGTGCCAGCAGGGGACAGGCAAACTATGGCTACACCTTC
TRBJ1-1,-,TRBV5-1,13,-,CASSREGRAEAFF,TGCGCCAGCAGCAGGGAGGGGAGGGCTGAAGCTTTCTTT
TRBJ2-6,-,TRBV6-2/TRBV6-3,15,-,CASRPLLSGANVLTF,TGTGCCAGCAGGCCTCTCCTCTCTGGGGCCAACGTCCTGACTTTC
TRBJ1-2,-,TRBV2,13,-,CATNTHPNYGYTF,TGTGCCACCAACACCCACCCCAACTATGGCTACACCTTC
TRBJ1-3,TRBD1,TRBV18,14,-,CASSLADRGNTIYF,TGTGCCAGCTCACTTGCGGACAGGGGAAACACCATATATTTT
TRBJ1-2,-,TRBV4-3,15,-,CASSQDLPASRGYTF,TGCGCCAGCAGCCAAGATCTGCCCGCGAGTCGGGGCTACACCTTC
TRBJ2-2,-,TRBV19,15,-,CASSQGTGPTGELFF,TGTGCCAGTAGTCAGGGGACGGGTCCTACCGGGGAGCTGTTTTTT
TRBJ1-1,-,TRBV27,15,-,CASSLLGAKNTEAFF,TGTGCCAGCAGTTTATTGGGGGCGAAGAACACTGAAGCTTTCTTT
TRBJ2-5,TRBD1,TRBV19,15,-,CASSRGQGFQETQYF,TGTGCCAGTAGTAGGGGACAGGGCTTCCAAGAGACCCAGTACTTC
TRBJ1-6,-,TRBV20-1,13,-,CSASGRSKRTLHF,TGCAGTGCTAGTGGGAGGAGTAAGAGAACCCTCCACTTT
TRBJ2-1,TRBD2,TRBV6-5,15,-,CASSYDGGEYNEQFF,TGTGCCAGCAGTTATGACGGGGGGGAATACAATGAGCAGTTCTTC
TRBJ1-2,-,TRBV7-9,15,-,CASSGSGHSPYGYTF,TGTGCCAGCAGCGGATCGGGACACTCCCCTTATGGCTACACCTTC